This T cell receptor (beta chain) was captured in a study of shared T cell receptors in the human thymus. This clone was picked up a small number of times. Profiled with immunoSEQ multiplex PCR; TCRdb holds only in-frame clones, not every one. The profile shows approximately 760,000 clones, 80% to 90% of them singletons. This CDR3 spans 15 amino acids. Germline V gene lookup returns CDR1 MNHNS and CDR2 SASEGT. V lost 2 bases, J lost 3 bases, and 5 bases stayed unmatched. Separately, the same data were catalogued under a study of human thymus T cells. That paper notes: Among unrelated individuals, related research reported thymic repertoires that overlapped highly.

This rearrangement joins TRBV6-1 to TRBJ1-1, with 8 bases fitting TRBD1. The receptor was isolated from a girl under three years old with a congenital heart defect. The sample comprised thymocytes. In DNA form, the CDR3 reads TGTGCCAGCAGTGAACCGGCAGGGGGCTACACTGAAGCTTTCTTT. Translation gives CASSEPAGGYTEAFF.